The rows below give T cell receptor beta chains drawn from one sample of a study of cytomegalovirus exposure and HLA in healthy donors. TCRdb's table, derived via immunoSEQ multiplex PCR, lists solely in-frame clones and lacks some. Here the sample spans more than 65,000 clones, more than 85% being singletons. The sample was PBMCs. The source is a man between 18 and 29 years old in good health and CMV-seronegative. Each CDR3 is given with its conserved first and last residue. D genes are given only for firm matches. Clone sizes are given selectively: once, few, many, or a class where the clone is expanded.

len	v_gene	d_gene	abundance	j_gene	CDR3nt	CDR3aa
16	TRBV13	TRBD2	-	TRBJ2-1	TGTGCCAGCAGCTCGAACGGACTAGCGGGAGGTCAGGAGCAGTTCTTC	CASSSNGLAGGQEQFF
13	TRBV9	-	-	TRBJ1-1	TGTGCCAGCAGCGAGGGGGTCGGGACTGAAGCTTTCTTT	CASSEGVGTEAFF
13	TRBV5-6	-	-	TRBJ1-1	TGTGCCAGCAGCTTGGGGCAGGGTAGGGTAGCTTTCTTT	CASSLGQGRVAFF
12	TRBV5-1	TRBD1	-	TRBJ1-2	TGCGCCAGCAGCACCGGACAGGATGGCTACACCTTC	CASSTGQDGYTF
12	TRBV29-1	-	-	TRBJ1-2	TGCAGCGTTGATCAGGGGCGGGATGGCTACACCTTC	CSVDQGRDGYTF
14	TRBV5-1	-	-	TRBJ2-7	TGCGCCAGCAGCTTGGGGGACACTCCTACGAGTCGGTACTTC	CASSLGDTPTSRYF
15	TRBV29-1	-	-	TRBJ1-1	TGCAGCGTCGCCCTTCGACAGTCCATGAACACTGAAGCTTTCTTT	CSVALRQSMNTEAFF
15	TRBV5-1	-	-	TRBJ1-2	TGCGCCAGCAGTATAGGAGACAGGACTAACTATGGCTACACCTTC	CASSIGDRTNYGYTF
14	TRBV27	-	-	TRBJ1-5	TGTGCCAGCAGTTTTACCGCAGGGGTTCAGCCCCAGCATTTT	CASSFTAGVQPQHF
14	TRBV5-4	-	-	TRBJ2-1	TGTGCCAGCAGCTTGCCTGTATTATACAATGAGCAGTTCTTC	CASSLPVLYNEQFF
16	TRBV5-4	TRBD2	-	TRBJ2-5	TGTGCCAGCAGCGGGGGACTAGCGGGCCTCCAAGAGACCCAGTACTTC	CASSGGLAGLQETQYF
14	TRBV6-5	TRBD1	-	TRBJ1-2	TGTGCCAGCAGTTTGGACAGGGGGTTCTATGGCTACACCTTC	CASSLDRGFYGYTF
15	TRBV6-1	-	-	TRBJ2-7	TGTGCCAGCAGTGAAGCAGGGGGTAGTTCCTACGAGCAGTACTTC	CASSEAGGSSYEQYF
18	TRBV6-4	TRBD1	many	TRBJ1-2	TGTGCCAGCAGTGACTCAGAACTCGGGACAGGGGAAGTGAGTGGCTACACCTTC	CASSDSELGTGEVSGYTF
15	TRBV4-2	-	-	TRBJ1-2	TGTGCCAGCAGCCAAGTAGTACAGGGTTTGATCGGCTACACCTTC	CASSQVVQGLIGYTF
13	TRBV6-5	TRBD1	-	TRBJ1-1	TGTGCCAGCAGTTTTAGACAGGGGTCTGAAGCTTTCTTT	CASSFRQGSEAFF
15	TRBV15	-	-	TRBJ2-3	TGTGCCACCAGCGGCGGGACTCCGGGGGCAGATACGCAGTATTTT	CATSGGTPGADTQYF
14	TRBV29-1	-	once	TRBJ2-3	TGCAGCGTTCTCAGACTACTCGAGGTAGATACGCAGTATTTT	CSVLRLLEVDTQYF